A single T cell receptor beta chain is shown here with its context. Its cognate antigen is unknown. The sample originates from a study of cytomegalovirus exposure and HLA in healthy donors. Study-wide results and caveats: Per a later analysis, roughly 17,000 TCR beta sequences showed association with HLA alleles at 0.05 false discovery rate. According to an earlier analysis, most TCR beta V segments yielded productive rearrangements about 87% or about 30% of the time.

The PCR used 60 Vbeta and 13 Jbeta primers. Using immunoSEQ multiplex PCR, the repertoire was profiled, and TCRdb retains in-frame clones only, with some absent. The table has under 200,000 clones, 80% seen once. This receptor was obtained from a woman aged 45-65 years in good health and CMV-seropositive. Sequencing used PBMCs.

This CDR3 reads CASRMGGPGGELFF. The DNA for the CDR3 is TGTGCCAGTAGAATGGGGGGGCCGGGCGGGGAGCTGTTTTTT. J is TRBJ2-2 and V is TRBV28, with a tentative D call TRBD2 (7 bases). Germline CDR1 MDHEN, CDR2 SYDVKM. There are 14 residues in the CDR3. The V gene lost 9 bases and the J gene lost 7 bases, with 18 bases spanning the gap.